Shown below are 14 T cell receptor beta chains from a single sample sequenced in a study of blood T cell repertoires in COVID-19. Using immunoSEQ multiplex PCR, the repertoire was profiled, and TCRdb retains in-frame clones only, with some absent. The table has approximately 240,000 clones, over 75% seen once. Sequenced input: peripheral blood. All receptors derive from a woman in her forties who had recovered from COVID-19.

The J gene is TRBJ1-5, the V gene TRBV21-1; the D call of TRBD1 is as the table states it, not checked on the DNA. TRBV21-1 is flagged as a pseudogene. The CDR3 length is 17 residues. As DNA, the CDR3 is TGTGCCAGCAGCAAGAAGTATGGGACAGCCACAAATCAGCCCCAGCATTTT. Translation: CASSKKYGTATNQPQHF.

DNA for the CDR3: TGTGCCAGCACCCCGGGACAGGGGATCACAGATACGCAGTATTTT. This codes for CASTPGQGITDTQYF. V is TRBV7-2 and J is TRBJ2-3; TRBD1 agrees at 10 bases. The CDR3 has 15 amino acids. Germline values: CDR1 SGHTA, CDR2 FQGNSA. J was trimmed by 2 bases and V by 7 bases; bases with no gene match: 6. Drawing the rest from reference TRBV7-2 and TRBJ2-3, the complete variable domain is GAGVSQSPSNKVTEKGKDVELRCDPISGHTALYWYRQSLGQGLEFLIYFQGNSAPDKSGLPSDRFSAERTGGSVSTLTIQRTQQEDSAVYLCASTPGQGITDTQYFGPGTRLTVL.

The chain is built from TRBV30 and TRBJ2-5, with 8 bases matching TRBD2. CDR1 is GTSNPN, CDR2 SVGIG, per germline (reference sequence). Trimming cost V 8 bases and J 2 bases; bases outside gene matches: 19. The CDR3 loop spans 17 amino acids. CDR3 nucleotide sequence: TGTGCCCAACCACGGGAGGGGATCGAACGCTCGCAAGAGACCCAGTACTTC. Its translation is CAQPREGIERSQETQYF.

The chain links TRBV2 to TRBJ1-5, with 9 bases identical to TRBD1. After removal of 3 bases from V and 4 bases from J, the junction contained 4 bases not matched to a gene. The V gene's germline CDR1 is SNHLY and CDR2 FYNNEI. The CDR3 spans 15 residues. Here the CDR3 reads CASSEDRGGNQPQHF. The CDR3 DNA sequence: TGTGCCAGCAGTGAGGACAGGGGTGGTAATCAGCCCCAGCATTTT.

The rearrangement links TRBV18 to TRBJ2-1; D ambiguous. The CDR3 totals 13 residues. CDR1 is KGHSH and CDR2 is LQKENI in the germline V gene. V lost 1 base and J lost 8, with 9 bases in between. The CDR3 loop reads CASSPLLTDEQFF. DNA for the CDR3: TGTGCCAGCTCACCACTCTTAACGGATGAGCAGTTCTTC.

The rearrangement joins TRBV11-2 to TRBJ2-1, with TRBD2 matching over 8 bases. The germline V gene encodes CDR1 SGHAT and CDR2 FQNNGV. This CDR3 contains 15 residues. The J segment lost 0 bases and the V segment lost 6 bases, leaving 4 bases of the junction unmatched. The CDR3 DNA is TGTGCCAGCAGAAGGGCGGGGGGCTCCTACAATGAGCAGTTCTTC. Amino acid sequence: CASRRAGGSYNEQFF. The whole variable domain, filled in from reference TRBV11-2 and TRBJ2-1, reads EAGVAQSPRYKIIEKRQSVAFWCNPISGHATLYWYQQILGQGPKLLIQFQNNGVVDDSQLPKDRFSAERLKGVDSTLKIQPAKLEDSAVYLCASRRAGGSYNEQFFGPGTRLTVL.

This chain joins TRBV9 and TRBJ1-5; TRBD1 matches at 8 bases. The CDR3 covers 15 residues. The V segment lost 4 bases and the J segment 4 bases; nucleotides outside the gene matches: 7. Germline V gene data show CDR1 as SGDLS and CDR2 as YYNGEE. In nucleotides, the CDR3 is TGTGCCAGCAGCCAAGGGACAGGTAGAAATCAGCCCCAGCATTTT. It encodes CASSQGTGRNQPQHF.

This sequence joins TRBV7-9 and TRBJ1-6; D possibly corresponds to TRBD1 (6 bases). This CDR3 has 15 amino acids. V gave up 4 bases and J gave up 6 bases, with 13 bases separating them. CDR1 is SEHNR, CDR2 FQNEAQ, per germline (reference sequence). Here the CDR3 reads CASSSQGWGNSPLHF. Here the CDR3 DNA reads TGTGCCAGCAGCTCACAGGGATGGGGTAATTCACCCCTCCACTTT.

The J gene is TRBJ2-1, the V gene TRBV7-3, with 11 bases fitting TRBD2. Germline V lookup: CDR1 SGHTA, CDR2 FQGTGA. Germline trimming cut 5 bases from V and 10 bases from J; bases unmatched to any gene: 10. This CDR3 is built from 15 residues. CDR3 region: CASSPTLAGVGEQFF. CDR3 in DNA: TGTGCCAGCAGCCCAACACTAGCGGGAGTTGGGGAGCAGTTCTTC. Full variable domain (remainder filled in from reference TRBV7-3 and TRBJ2-1): GAGVSQTPSNKVTEKGKYVELRCDPISGHTALYWYRQSLGQGPEFLIYFQGTGAADDSGLPNDRFFAVRPEGSVSTLKIQRTERGDSAVYLCASSPTLAGVGEQFFGPGTRLTVL.

This chain's CDR3 is CASEGQDYGYTF. The DNA of the CDR3 is TGTGCCAGCGAGGGACAGGACTATGGCTACACCTTC. This chain uses TRBV2 with TRBJ1-2, with 8 bases matching TRBD1. The CDR3 has 12 amino acids. Looked up from germline, CDR1 is SNHLY and CDR2 is FYNNEI. The V gene end was trimmed by 8 bases and the J gene end by 3 bases; junction bases not matched to a gene: 2.

The chain has TRBV19 and TRBJ1-2; no clear D. Trimming left V 9 bases short and J 8 bases short, with 13 bases between. The germline CDR1 and CDR2 sequences are LNHDA and SQIVND (reference sequence). This CDR3 contains 11 residues. CDR3 bases: TGTGCCAGCTCCCTCGGGGAGGGCTACACCTTC. Protein: CASSLGEGYTF.

This sequence joins TRBV24-1 and TRBJ1-5; 12 nucleotides align to TRBD1. From germline, CDR1 is KGHDR and CDR2 SFDVKD. The J segment lost 1 base and the V segment lost 6 bases, leaving 6 bases of the junction unmatched. CDR3 length: 17 amino acids. The CDR3 DNA reads TGTGCCACCAGTCCCGGGACAGGGGGCTGGAGCAATCAGCCCCAGCATTTT. Amino acids: CATSPGTGGWSNQPQHF.

There are a few counts of this clone. The chain employs TRBV4-3 and TRBJ2-7, with D perhaps TRBD1 (5 bases). CDR3 length: 16 amino acids. Trimming pared 0 bases from V and 2 bases from J, leaving 14 bases between. Germline V gene data show CDR1 as LGHNA and CDR2 as YSLEER. In DNA, the CDR3 is TGCGCCAGCAGCCAAGAATTCCGGCAGGGTGCCTACGAGCAGTACTTC. Protein sequence: CASSQEFRQGAYEQYF.

The V call is TRBV6-6, the J call TRBJ1-2; D not resolved. V gave up 5 bases and J gave up 10 bases, with 11 bases separating them. The CDR3 contains 11 residues. Germline V lookup: CDR1 MNHNY, CDR2 SVGAGI (reference sequence). The CDR3 nucleotides read TGTGCCAGCAGTACACAGCCACTCTACACCTTC. It specifies CASSTQPLYTF.